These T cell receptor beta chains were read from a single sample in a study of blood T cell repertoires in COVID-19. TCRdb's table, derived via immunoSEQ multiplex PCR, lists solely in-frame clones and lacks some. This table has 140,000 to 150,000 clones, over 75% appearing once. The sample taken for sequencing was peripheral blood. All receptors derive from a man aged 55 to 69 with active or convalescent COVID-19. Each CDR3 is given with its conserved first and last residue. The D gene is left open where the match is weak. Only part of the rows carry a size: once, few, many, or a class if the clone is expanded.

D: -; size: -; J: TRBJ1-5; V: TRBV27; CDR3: CASSLSLGEGDQPQHF; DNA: TGTGCCAGCAGTTTATCCCTCGGGGAGGGGGATCAGCCCCAGCATTTT
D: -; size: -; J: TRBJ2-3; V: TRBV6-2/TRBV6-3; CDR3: CASSSEIRRGQYF; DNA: TGTGCCAGCAGTTCCGAGATCCGGAGAGGGCAGTATTTT
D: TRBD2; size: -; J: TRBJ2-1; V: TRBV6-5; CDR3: CASSSQIGTTQFF; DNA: TGTGCCAGCAGTTCACAAATCGGGACTACGCAGTTCTTC
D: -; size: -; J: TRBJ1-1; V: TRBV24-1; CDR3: CATSDWPAFF; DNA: TGTGCCACCAGTGATTGGCCAGCTTTCTTT
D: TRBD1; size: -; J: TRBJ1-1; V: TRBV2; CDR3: CASAGGQGLRLGTEAFF; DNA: TGTGCCAGCGCGGGGGGACAGGGGCTGCGATTGGGCACTGAAGCTTTCTTT
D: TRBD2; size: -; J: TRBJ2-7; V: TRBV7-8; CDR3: CATNVEGGIEQYF; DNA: TGTGCCACCAATGTCGAGGGAGGGATCGAGCAGTACTTC
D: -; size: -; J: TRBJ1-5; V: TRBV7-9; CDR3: CASSSGRQPQHF; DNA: TGTGCCAGCAGTTCAGGGAGGCAGCCCCAGCATTTT
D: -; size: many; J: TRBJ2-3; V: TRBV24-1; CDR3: CATSRTDSDTQYF; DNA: TGTGCCACCAGCCGGACAGACTCAGATACGCAGTATTTT
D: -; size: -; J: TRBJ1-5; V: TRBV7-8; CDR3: CASSRPGNQPQHF; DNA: TGTGCCAGCAGCCGACCGGGCAATCAGCCCCAGCATTTT
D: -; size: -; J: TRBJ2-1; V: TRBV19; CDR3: CASTRGRPEGYNEQFF; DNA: TGTGCCAGTACAAGGGGCCGACCGGAGGGGTACAATGAGCAGTTCTTC
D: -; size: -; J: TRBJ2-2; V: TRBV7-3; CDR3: CASTLSGTGELFF; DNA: TGTGCCAGCACCCTATCGGGGACCGGGGAGCTGTTTTTT
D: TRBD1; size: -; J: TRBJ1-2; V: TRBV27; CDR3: CASSPRDSHGYTF; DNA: TGTGCCAGCAGTCCCCGGGACAGCCATGGCTACACCTTC
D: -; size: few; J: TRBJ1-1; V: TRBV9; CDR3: CASSAGQVNTEAFF; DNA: TGTGCCAGCAGCGCGGGACAAGTGAACACTGAAGCTTTCTTT
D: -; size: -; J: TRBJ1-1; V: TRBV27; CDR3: CASSRGSEAFF; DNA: TGTGCCAGCAGTCGCGGGTCTGAAGCTTTCTTT
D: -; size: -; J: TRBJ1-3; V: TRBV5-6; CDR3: CASSSYQDVNTIYF; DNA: TGTGCCAGCAGCTCGTACCAGGATGTAAACACCATATATTTT
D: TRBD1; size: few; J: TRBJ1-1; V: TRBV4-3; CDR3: CASSQEWDRDTEAFF; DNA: TGCGCCAGCAGCCAAGAATGGGACAGGGACACTGAAGCTTTCTTT